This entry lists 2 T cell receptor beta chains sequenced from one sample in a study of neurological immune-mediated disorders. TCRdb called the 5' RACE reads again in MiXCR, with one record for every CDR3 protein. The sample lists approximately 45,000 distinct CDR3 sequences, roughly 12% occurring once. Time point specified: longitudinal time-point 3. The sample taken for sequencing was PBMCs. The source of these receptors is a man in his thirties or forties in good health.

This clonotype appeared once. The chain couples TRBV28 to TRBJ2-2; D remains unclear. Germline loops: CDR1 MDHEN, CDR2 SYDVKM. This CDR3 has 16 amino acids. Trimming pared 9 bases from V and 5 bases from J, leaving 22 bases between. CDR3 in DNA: TGTGCCAGTACCCCGTATGGAGTGAAATTAACCGGGGAGCTGTTTTTT. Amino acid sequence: CASTPYGVKLTGELFF.

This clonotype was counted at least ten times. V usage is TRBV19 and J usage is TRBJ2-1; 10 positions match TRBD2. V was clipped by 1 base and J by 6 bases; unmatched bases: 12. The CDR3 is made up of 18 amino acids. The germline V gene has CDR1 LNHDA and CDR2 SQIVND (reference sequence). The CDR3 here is CASSIARASGSASNEQFF. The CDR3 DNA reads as TGTGCCAGTAGTATAGCGAGGGCTAGCGGGAGCGCAAGCAATGAGCAGTTCTTC.